This entry concerns a single T cell receptor (beta chain). The sample originates from a study of Ad26.COV2.S vaccination and SARS-CoV-2 variants. Study in general: In the COV1001 trial, the donor was in the Ad26.COV2.S arm.

The method was immunoSEQ multiplex PCR; TCRdb's version includes in-frame clones alone and lacks a portion of them. The repertoire holds around 400,000 clones, with 83% as singletons. V gave up 5 bases and J gave up 0 bases; unmatched junction bases: 3. The length of the CDR3 is 16 residues. The V gene's germline CDR1 is LNHDA and CDR2 SQIVND (reference sequence). Treatment of the sample: approximately 18 received Ad26.COV2.S at low or high dose, single or two shots; 5 received placebo; per-sample allocation not given. All samples were drawn on day 63, counting from the first vaccine or placebo injection.

The chain has TRBV19 and TRBJ2-4; 11 bases are a match to TRBD2. This receptor was obtained from a person between 18 and 59 years old who received the Ad26.COV2.S COVID-19 vaccine or a placebo. This specimen was peripheral blood, taken in a trial of Ad26.COV2.S vaccine versus placebo. CDR3 residues: CASSPSGGIAKNIQYF. Here the CDR3 DNA reads TGTGCCAGTAGTCCTAGCGGGGGGATAGCCAAAAACATTCAGTACTTC. The full variable domain, in which reference TRBV19 and TRBJ2-4 provide the parts outside the CDR3, is DGGITQSPKYLFRKEGQNVTLSCEQNLNHDAMYWYRQDPGQGLRLIYYSQIVNDFQKGDIAEGYSVSREKKESFPLTVTSAQKNPTAFYLCASSPSGGIAKNIQYFGAGTRLSVL.